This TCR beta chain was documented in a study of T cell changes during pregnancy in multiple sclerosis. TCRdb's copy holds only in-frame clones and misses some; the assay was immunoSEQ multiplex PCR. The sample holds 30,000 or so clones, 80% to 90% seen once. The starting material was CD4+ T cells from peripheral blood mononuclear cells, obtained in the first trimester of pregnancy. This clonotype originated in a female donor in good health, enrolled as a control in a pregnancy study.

CDR3: CASKGGPSTDTQYF. DNA for the CDR3: TGTGCCTCTAAGGGGGGGCCTAGCACAGATACGCAGTATTTT. V is TRBV30 and J is TRBJ2-3; TRBD2 might be the D (7 bases). The V end was cut by 7 bases, the J end by 0 bases, with 14 bases between. The CDR3 has 14 amino acids. CDR1 is GTSNPN, CDR2 SVGIG, per germline (reference sequence).